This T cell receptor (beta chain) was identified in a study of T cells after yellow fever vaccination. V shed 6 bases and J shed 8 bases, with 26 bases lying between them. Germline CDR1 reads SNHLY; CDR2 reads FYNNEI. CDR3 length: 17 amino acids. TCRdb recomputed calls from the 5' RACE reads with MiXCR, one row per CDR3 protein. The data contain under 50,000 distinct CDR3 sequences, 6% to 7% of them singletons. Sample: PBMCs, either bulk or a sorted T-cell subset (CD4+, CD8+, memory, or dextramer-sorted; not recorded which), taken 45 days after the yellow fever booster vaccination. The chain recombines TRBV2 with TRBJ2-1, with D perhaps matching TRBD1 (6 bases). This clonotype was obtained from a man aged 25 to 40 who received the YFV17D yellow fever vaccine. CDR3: CASRPKGDFGLSHEQFF. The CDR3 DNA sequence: TGTGCCAGCAGGCCGAAGGGGGATTTTGGGCTATCCCATGAGCAGTTCTTC.